A single sample gave rise to the 28 T cell receptor beta chains below, sequenced in a study of control samples from healthy donors and cancer patients. Only in-frame clones appear in the TCRdb table, and some are missing; sequencing was by immunoSEQ multiplex PCR. The profile shows some 39,000 clones, 65% to 85% of them singletons. The sample consisted of PBMCs. Receptor source: a woman aged 55-69 years with lung cancer.

This clone was seen a handful of times. The V and J genes are TRBV19 and TRBJ2-7; D remains ambiguous. With 4 bases removed from V and 3 bases from J, the gap between germline ends came to 4 bases. The germline V gene has CDR1 LNHDA and CDR2 SQIVND (reference sequence). This CDR3 spans 11 amino acids. CDR3 sequence reads: CASSTGYEQYF. The CDR3, as DNA: TGTGCCAGTAGTACCGGCTACGAGCAGTACTTC.

Turning to this clone: One end of the junction varies from germline; a read error may be responsible. The chain carries TRBV5-5 and TRBJ2-7; the match to TRBD1 covers 7 bases. This CDR3 contains 13 residues. In germline, CDR1 is SGHKS, CDR2 YYEKEE (reference sequence). CDR3 loop: CASSSNEAGQAFF. CDR3 sequence (DNA): TGTGCCAGCAGCTCTAACGAAGCAGGACAGGCCTTCTTC.

This chain connects TRBV18 to TRBJ2-5; D is perhaps TRBD1 (6 bases). V lost 3 bases, J lost 3 bases, and 8 bases lay in between. The CDR3 runs 13 residues. CDR1 and CDR2 from the germline V gene are KGHSH and LQKENI. This CDR3 reads CASSPTGKETQYF. The CDR3 DNA follows: TGTGCCAGCTCACCTACAGGGAAAGAGACCCAGTACTTC.

CDR3 protein: CASSQTGFLEETQYF. CDR3 bases: TGTGCCAGCAGCCAAACGGGTTTTCTAGAAGAGACCCAGTACTTC. The rearrangement uses TRBV3-1 (or the pseudogene TRBV3-2) and TRBJ2-5; no reliable D call. CDR3 length: 15 residues. Germline-derived CDR1 and CDR2 are LGHDT and YNNKEL (reference sequence). V was shortened by 2 bases and J by 3 bases, with 13 bases between the two germline ends.

This clone was counted a few times. CDR3 amino acids: CASSWTGGVNQPQHF. Here the CDR3 DNA reads TGTGCCAGCAGTTGGACAGGGGGCGTCAATCAGCCCCAGCATTTT. V usage is TRBV27 and J usage is TRBJ1-5, with 11 bases fitting TRBD1. The CDR3 runs to 15 residues. The V and J ends lost 4 bases and 3 bases, in that order; junction bases with no gene match: 2. The germline V gene has CDR1 MNHEY and CDR2 SMNVEV (reference sequence).

The V call is TRBV18, the J call TRBJ1-2; a weak D match, TRBD1 (6 bases). The CDR3 totals 14 residues. Germline V gene data show CDR1 as KGHSH and CDR2 as LQKENI. V lost 2 bases and J 3 bases, leaving 10 bases between the germline ends. CDR3 loop: CASSPWTEDYGYTF. In nucleotides, the CDR3 is TGTGCCAGCTCACCATGGACAGAAGACTATGGCTACACCTTC.

This sequence joins TRBV30 and TRBJ2-1; D unclear. Germline V lookup: CDR1 GTSNPN, CDR2 SVGIG (reference sequence). This CDR3 has 14 residues. V was trimmed by 0 bases and J by 2 bases, leaving 8 bases between them. CDR3 amino acids: CAWSVTDTYNEQFF. The CDR3 DNA follows: TGTGCCTGGAGTGTAACAGATACCTACAATGAGCAGTTCTTC.

The gene calls are TRBV5-4 and TRBJ1-2, with 9 bases matching TRBD1. Germline trimming cut 4 bases from V and 4 bases from J; bases unmatched to any gene: 11. Germline CDR1 is SGHNT and CDR2 is YYREEE (reference sequence). The CDR3 consists of 16 residues. The CDR3 nucleotides are TGTGCCAGCAGCCCAGGTCCGGGACAGGGCGTCTATGGCTACACCTTC. Translation gives CASSPGPGQGVYGYTF.

The rearrangement joins TRBV11-2 to TRBJ1-1; no clear D gene. Trimming removed 2 bases at V and 10 bases at J, with 11 bases between. Germline V gene data show CDR1 as SGHAT and CDR2 as FQNNGV. The CDR3 is 12 amino acids. The CDR3 loop reads CASSLNRVVAFF. CDR3 in DNA: TGTGCCAGCAGCTTAAACAGAGTTGTAGCTTTCTTT.

The chain links TRBV5-1 to TRBJ1-5; maybe TRBD1 (5 bases). The V gene's germline CDR1 is SGHRS and CDR2 YFSETQ. The CDR3 runs 15 residues. Trimming removed 1 base from V and 0 bases from J, with 8 bases in between. The chain's CDR3 is CASSLWGSSNQPQHF. DNA of the CDR3: TGCGCCAGCAGCTTGTGGGGGTCTAGCAATCAGCCCCAGCATTTT.

V is TRBV7-2 and J is TRBJ1-2; D possibly corresponds to TRBD1 (5 bases). V was shortened by 4 bases and J by 1 base, with 13 bases between the two germline ends. CDR1 is SGHTA and CDR2 is FQGNSA in the germline V gene. The CDR3 runs to 15 residues. CDR3 residues: CASSSRDSLNYGYTF. The CDR3, as DNA: TGTGCCAGCAGCTCCCGAGACAGCCTTAACTATGGCTACACCTTC. Supplemented by reference TRBV7-2 and TRBJ1-2, the full variable domain reads GAGVSQSPSNKVTEKGKDVELRCDPISGHTALYWYRQSLGQGLEFLIYFQGNSAPDKSGLPSDRFSAERTGGSVSTLTIQRTQQEDSAVYLCASSSRDSLNYGYTFGSGTRLTVV.

The V call is TRBV7-3, the J call TRBJ2-2, with 7 bases aligning to TRBD1. The V and J ends lost 5 bases and 7 bases, in that order; junction bases with no gene match: 7. Germline loops: CDR1 SGHTA, CDR2 FQGTGA. CDR3 length equals 14 residues. This CDR3 reads CASSPTGVGGELFF. In DNA form, the CDR3 reads TGTGCCAGCAGCCCCACAGGGGTTGGCGGGGAGCTGTTTTTT. Filled out from reference TRBV7-3 and TRBJ2-2, the complete variable domain reads GAGVSQTPSNKVTEKGKYVELRCDPISGHTALYWYRQSLGQGPEFLIYFQGTGAADDSGLPNDRFFAVRPEGSVSTLKIQRTERGDSAVYLCASSPTGVGGELFFGEGSRLTVL.

This chain links TRBV4-1 with TRBJ2-2; possibly TRBD1 or TRBD2 for D (6 bases each). The CDR3 spans 14 residues. The germline CDR1 and CDR2 sequences are MGHRA and YSYEKL. The germline V and J ends were trimmed by 3 bases and 7 bases, with 12 bases remaining between them. The CDR3: CASSQEGEGGELFF. DNA for the CDR3: TGCGCCAGCAGCCAGGAGGGGGAAGGCGGGGAGCTGTTTTTT.

There are a few counts of this clone. V gene TRBV12-3 or TRBV12-4 combines with J gene TRBJ2-7; D unclear. Trimming cost V 5 bases and J 3 bases, with 5 bases left between them. The CDR3 loop spans 11 amino acids. CDR3 residues: CASSGFYEQYF. The DNA for the CDR3 is TGTGCCAGCAGTGGATTCTACGAGCAGTACTTC.

The CDR3 nucleotides are TGCAGCGTTCGGGACTGGGCCTCCTACAATGAGCAGTTCTTC. Encoded protein: CSVRDWASYNEQFF. The chain joins TRBV29-1 to TRBJ2-1; the D gene is possibly TRBD2 (6 bases). V gave up 5 bases and J gave up 0 bases, with 11 bases separating them. The V gene's germline CDR1 is SQVTM and CDR2 ANQGSEA. CDR3 length: 14 amino acids.

V gene TRBV11-1 combines with J gene TRBJ2-1; 10 bases align to TRBD2. Trimming cost V 5 bases and J 9 bases; bases outside gene matches: 13. This CDR3 has 16 amino acids. The germline gives CDR1 SGHAT, CDR2 FQDESV (reference sequence). CDR3 bases: TGTGCCAGCAGCGTGGCCCTAGCGGGAGTACTTGGTGAGCAGTTCTTC. It is translated as CASSVALAGVLGEQFF.

This rearrangement joins TRBV6-6 to TRBJ1-6; no clear D. The V gene's germline CDR1 is MNHNY and CDR2 SVGAGI (reference sequence). This CDR3 contains 13 residues. Trimming cost V 6 bases and J 7 bases, with 10 bases left between them. Written as DNA, the CDR3 is TGTGCCAGCAGCCGAACAGTAAATTCACCCCTCCACTTT. It yields the protein CASSRTVNSPLHF.

V and J are TRBV5-1 and TRBJ2-1; D not certain. Deletions cut 4 bases from V and 0 bases from J, with 11 bases between. The CDR3 length is 15 residues. Germline V gene data show CDR1 as SGHRS and CDR2 as YFSETQ. The CDR3 nucleotides are TGCGCCAGCAGCCCGGGCGTAAGCTCCTACAATGAGCAGTTCTTC. Translation gives CASSPGVSSYNEQFF.

This rearrangement joins TRBV18 to TRBJ1-3; no reliable D call. This CDR3 contains 18 residues. The germline V and J ends were trimmed by 0 bases and 4 bases, with 19 bases remaining between them. Germline V gene sequence: CDR1 KGHSH, CDR2 LQKENI. CDR3 amino acids: CASSPPYPRPPKGNTIYF. The CDR3 DNA follows: TGTGCCAGCTCACCACCGTACCCTAGGCCGCCTAAAGGAAACACCATATATTTT.

The V and J genes are TRBV12-3 or TRBV12-4 and TRBJ1-1; the D is unclear. CDR3 length: 11 amino acids. Trimming took 6 bases from V and 11 from J, leaving 13 bases between them. This chain's CDR3 is CASRFGVRAFF. The CDR3 DNA sequence: TGTGCCAGCAGGTTTGGGGTGCGGGCTTTCTTT.

The chain has TRBV5-1 and TRBJ2-5; the D gene is possibly TRBD1 (6 bases). The CDR3 is made up of 14 amino acids. Germline CDR1 reads SGHRS; CDR2 reads YFSETQ. Trimming cost V 4 bases and J 8 bases, with 18 bases left between them. CDR3: CASSPGTPGETQYF. The CDR3 DNA reads TGCGCCAGCAGCCCGGGGACACCAGGTGAAACCCAGTACTTC. The full variable domain, rest sourced from reference TRBV5-1 and TRBJ2-5, is KAGVTQTPRYLIKTRGQQVTLSCSPISGHRSVSWYQQTPGQGLQFLFEYFSETQRNKGNFPGRFSGRQFSNSRSEMNVSTLELGDSALYLCASSPGTPGETQYFGPGTRLLVL.

The CDR3 protein is CASSLVAVLYNEQFF. CDR3 DNA: TGCGCCAGCAGCTTGGTTGCGGTTCTCTACAATGAGCAGTTCTTC. The chain has TRBV5-1 and TRBJ2-1; no clear D gene. V lost 0 bases, J lost 3 bases, and 10 bases lay in between. The germline CDR1 and CDR2 sequences are SGHRS and YFSETQ. The CDR3 has 15 residues.

The chain has TRBV7-9 and TRBJ1-1; 11 positions agree with TRBD1. V shed 4 bases, J shed 8 bases, and the junction held 0 bases outside the gene matches. Germline values: CDR1 SEHNR, CDR2 FQNEAQ (reference sequence). CDR3 length equals 12 residues. The CDR3 DNA sequence: TGTGCCAGCAGCTGGACAGGGGGCGAAGCTTTCTTT. Protein: CASSWTGGEAFF.

The V and J genes are TRBV7-9 and TRBJ2-7; 7 positions agree with TRBD1. The germline CDR1 and CDR2 sequences are SEHNR and FQNEAQ (reference sequence). There are 15 residues in the CDR3. After removal of 5 bases from V and 3 bases from J, the junction contained 10 bases not matched to a gene. CDR3 sequence: CASSIVEGANYEQYF. Written as DNA, the CDR3 is TGTGCCAGCAGCATTGTAGAGGGGGCGAACTACGAGCAGTACTTC.

The V and J genes are TRBV11-2 and TRBJ1-2; TRBD1 matches 7 bases. The CDR3 extends over 15 amino acids. V was pared by 1 base and J by 6 bases, with 8 bases of the junction left unmatched. CDR1 is SGHAT and CDR2 is FQNNGV in the germline V gene. The DNA for the CDR3 is TGTGCCAGCAGCTTAGCATTCCGGGACAGAAATGGCTACACCTTC. Translating it yields CASSLAFRDRNGYTF.

The chain joins TRBV9 to TRBJ2-1; the D is unclear. CDR1 and CDR2 from the germline V gene are SGDLS and YYNGEE. V lost 4 bases and J 8 bases, leaving 22 bases between the germline ends. CDR3 length: 16 residues. The DNA of the CDR3 is TGTGCCAGCAGCTCTTTGGCTTCCTGGTCCCCCGATGAGCAGTTCTTC. This translates into CASSSLASWSPDEQFF.

J is TRBJ2-1 and V is TRBV12-3 or TRBV12-4; D might be TRBD2 (5 bases). The CDR3 is made up of 12 amino acids. V lost 6 bases and J lost 10, with 13 bases in between. The CDR3 sequence: CASSNTRREQFF. CDR3 coding DNA: TGTGCCAGCAGCAACACGAGGAGGGAGCAGTTCTTC.

The rearrangement joins TRBV12-5 to TRBJ1-4, with D possibly matching TRBD1 (6 bases). The CDR3 runs 16 residues. The germline V gene has CDR1 LGHNT and CDR2 FRNRAP. Trimming shortened V by 0 bases and J by 3 bases, and 11 bases separated the two germline ends. The CDR3 nucleotides are TGTGCTAGTGGTTTGGTATGGGGGCCATCTAATGAAAAACTGTTTTTT. Its translation is CASGLVWGPSNEKLFF.